This entry features one T cell receptor beta chain sequence. As yet, its antigen is unknown. A single record per CDR3 protein comes from TCRdb applying MiXCR to the reads. The table records around 540,000 distinct CDR3 sequences, about 33% of them present only once. This record comes from a study of T cell repertoires in cytomegalovirus infection. Germline-derived CDR1 and CDR2 are MNHNY and SVGAGI (reference sequence). J gave up 1 base and V 1 base, and 5 bases lay outside the gene matches. The CDR3 extends over 17 amino acids. The chain combines TRBV6-6 with TRBJ2-4, with 9 bases lining up with TRBD1. This specimen was cultured PBMCs, taken from culture after CMV antigen stimulation. This receptor was obtained from a human donor in good health (CMV status not recorded). Some clones in this sample may be carry-over from other donors' samples. CDR3 residues: CASSYYNRGRAKNIQYF. As DNA, the CDR3 is TGTGCCAGCAGTTACTATAACAGGGGGCGGGCCAAAAACATTCAGTACTTC.